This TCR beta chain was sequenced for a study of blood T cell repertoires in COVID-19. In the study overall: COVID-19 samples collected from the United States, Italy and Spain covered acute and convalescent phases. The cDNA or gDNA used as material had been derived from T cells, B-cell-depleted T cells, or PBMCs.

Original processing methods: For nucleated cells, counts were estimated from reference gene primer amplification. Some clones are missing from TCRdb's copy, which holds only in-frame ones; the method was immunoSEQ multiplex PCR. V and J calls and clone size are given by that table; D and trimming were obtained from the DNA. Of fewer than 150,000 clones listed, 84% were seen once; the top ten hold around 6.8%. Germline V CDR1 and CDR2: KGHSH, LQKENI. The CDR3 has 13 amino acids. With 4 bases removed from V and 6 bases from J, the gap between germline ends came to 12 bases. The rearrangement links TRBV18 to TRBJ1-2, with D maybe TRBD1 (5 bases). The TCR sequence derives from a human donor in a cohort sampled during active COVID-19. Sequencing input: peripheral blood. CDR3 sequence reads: CASSLGVTDGYTF. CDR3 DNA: TGTGCCAGCTCACTAGGGGTAACGGATGGCTACACCTTC. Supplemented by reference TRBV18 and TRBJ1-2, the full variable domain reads NAGVMQNPRHLVRRRGQEARLRCSPMKGHSHVYWYRQLPEEGLKFMVYLQKENIIDESGMPKERFSAEFPKEGPSILRIQQVVRGDSAAYFCASSLGVTDGYTFGSGTRLTVV.